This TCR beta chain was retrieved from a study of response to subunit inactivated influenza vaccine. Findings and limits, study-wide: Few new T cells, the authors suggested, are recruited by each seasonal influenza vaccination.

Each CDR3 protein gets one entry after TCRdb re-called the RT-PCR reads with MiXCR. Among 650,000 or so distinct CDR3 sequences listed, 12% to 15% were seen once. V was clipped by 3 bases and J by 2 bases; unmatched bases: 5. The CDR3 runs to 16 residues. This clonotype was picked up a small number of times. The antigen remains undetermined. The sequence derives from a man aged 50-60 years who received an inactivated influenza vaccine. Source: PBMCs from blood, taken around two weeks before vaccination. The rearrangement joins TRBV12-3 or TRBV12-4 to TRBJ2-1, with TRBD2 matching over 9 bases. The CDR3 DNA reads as TGTGCCAGCAGTTTTTACGGGACTAGCACCTACAATGAGCAGTTCTTC. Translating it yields CASSFYGTSTYNEQFF.